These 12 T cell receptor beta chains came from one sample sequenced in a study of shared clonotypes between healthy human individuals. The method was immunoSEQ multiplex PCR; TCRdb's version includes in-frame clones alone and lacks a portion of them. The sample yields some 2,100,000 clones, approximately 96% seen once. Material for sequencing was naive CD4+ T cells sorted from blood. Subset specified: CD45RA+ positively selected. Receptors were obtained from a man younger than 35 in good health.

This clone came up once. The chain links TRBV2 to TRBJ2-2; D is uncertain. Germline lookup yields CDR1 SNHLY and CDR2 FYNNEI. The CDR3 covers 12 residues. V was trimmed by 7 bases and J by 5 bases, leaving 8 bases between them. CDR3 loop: CASTLVTGELFF. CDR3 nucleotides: TGTGCCAGCACACTCGTGACCGGGGAGCTGTTTTTT.

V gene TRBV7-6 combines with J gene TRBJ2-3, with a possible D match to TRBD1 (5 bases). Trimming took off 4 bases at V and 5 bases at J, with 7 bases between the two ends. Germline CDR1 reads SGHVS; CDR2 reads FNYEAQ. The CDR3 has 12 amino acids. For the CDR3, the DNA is TGTGCCAGCAGCTCTCAGGGAGATACGCAGTATTTT. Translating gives CASSSQGDTQYF.

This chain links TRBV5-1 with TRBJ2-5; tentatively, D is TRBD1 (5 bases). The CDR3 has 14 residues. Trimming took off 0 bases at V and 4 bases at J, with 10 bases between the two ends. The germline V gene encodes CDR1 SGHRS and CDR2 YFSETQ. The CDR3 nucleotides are TGCGCCAGCAGCTTGGTTACAGGTCTAGAGACCCAGTACTTC. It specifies CASSLVTGLETQYF.

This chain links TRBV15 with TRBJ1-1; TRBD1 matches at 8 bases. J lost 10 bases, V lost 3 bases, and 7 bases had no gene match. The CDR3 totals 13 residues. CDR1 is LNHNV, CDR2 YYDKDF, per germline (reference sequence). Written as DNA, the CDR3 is TGTGCCACCAGCAGTGGACTTGACAGGGGAGCTTTCTTT. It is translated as CATSSGLDRGAFF.

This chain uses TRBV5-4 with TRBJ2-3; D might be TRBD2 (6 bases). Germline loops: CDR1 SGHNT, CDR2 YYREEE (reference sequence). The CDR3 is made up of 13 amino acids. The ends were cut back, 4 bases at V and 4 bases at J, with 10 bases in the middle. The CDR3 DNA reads TGTGCCAGCAGCGCTACTAGCTCAGATACGCAGTATTTT. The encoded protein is CASSATSSDTQYF.

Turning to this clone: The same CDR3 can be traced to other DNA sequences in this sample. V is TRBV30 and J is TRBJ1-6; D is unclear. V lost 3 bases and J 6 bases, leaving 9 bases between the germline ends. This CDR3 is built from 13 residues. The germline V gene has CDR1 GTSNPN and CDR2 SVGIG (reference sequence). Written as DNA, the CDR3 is TGTGCCTGGAGCCGGGAGTTTAATTCACCCCTCCACTTT. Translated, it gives CAWSREFNSPLHF.

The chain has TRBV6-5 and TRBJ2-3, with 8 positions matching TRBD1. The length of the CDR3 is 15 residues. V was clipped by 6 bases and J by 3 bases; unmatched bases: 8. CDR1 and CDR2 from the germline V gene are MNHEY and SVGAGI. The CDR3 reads CASRRARGQTDTQYF. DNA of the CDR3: TGTGCCAGCAGAAGGGCCAGGGGGCAAACAGATACGCAGTATTTT.

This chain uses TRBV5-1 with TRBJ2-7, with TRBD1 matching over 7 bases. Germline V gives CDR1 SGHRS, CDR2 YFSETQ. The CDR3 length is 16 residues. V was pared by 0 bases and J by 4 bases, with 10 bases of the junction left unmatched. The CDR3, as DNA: TGCGCCAGCAGCTTGGGATCATCCGGACAGGCATACGAGCAGTACTTC. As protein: CASSLGSSGQAYEQYF. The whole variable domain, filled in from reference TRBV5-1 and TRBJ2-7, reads KAGVTQTPRYLIKTRGQQVTLSCSPISGHRSVSWYQQTPGQGLQFLFEYFSETQRNKGNFPGRFSGRQFSNSRSEMNVSTLELGDSALYLCASSLGSSGQAYEQYFGPGTRLTVT.

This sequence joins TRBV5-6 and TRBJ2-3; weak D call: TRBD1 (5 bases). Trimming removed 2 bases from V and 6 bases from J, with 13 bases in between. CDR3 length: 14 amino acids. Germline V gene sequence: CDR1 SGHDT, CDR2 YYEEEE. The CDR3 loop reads CASSLRTSRDTQYF. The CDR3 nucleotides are TGTGCCAGCAGCTTACGGACAAGTCGTGATACGCAGTATTTT. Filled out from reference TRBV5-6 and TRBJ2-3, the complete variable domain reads DAGVTQSPTHLIKTRGQQVTLRCSPKSGHDTVSWYQQALGQGPQFIFQYYEEEERQRGNFPDRFSGHQFPNYSSELNVNALLLGDSALYLCASSLRTSRDTQYFGPGTRLTVL.

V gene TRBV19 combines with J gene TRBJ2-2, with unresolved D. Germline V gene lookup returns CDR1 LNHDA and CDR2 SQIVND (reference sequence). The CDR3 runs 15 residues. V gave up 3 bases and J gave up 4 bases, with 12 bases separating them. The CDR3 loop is CASSMGRPGTGELFF. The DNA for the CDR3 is TGTGCCAGTAGTATGGGCAGGCCGGGCACCGGGGAGCTGTTTTTT.

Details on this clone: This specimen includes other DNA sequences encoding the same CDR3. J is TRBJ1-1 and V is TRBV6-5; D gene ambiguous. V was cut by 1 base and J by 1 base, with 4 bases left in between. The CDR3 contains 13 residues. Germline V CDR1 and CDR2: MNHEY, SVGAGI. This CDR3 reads CASSYLGNTEAFF. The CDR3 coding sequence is TGTGCCAGCAGTTACTTGGGGAACACTGAAGCTTTCTTT.

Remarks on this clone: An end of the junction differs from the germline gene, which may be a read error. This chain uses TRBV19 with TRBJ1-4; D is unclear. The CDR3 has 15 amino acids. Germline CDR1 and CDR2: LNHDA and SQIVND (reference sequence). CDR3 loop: CASTIAGRDNEELFF. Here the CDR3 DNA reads TGTGCCAGTACCATAGCCGGGAGAGATAATGAAGAACTGTTTTTT.